The rows below give T cell receptor beta chains drawn from one sample of a study of shared clonotypes between healthy human individuals. The data were produced by immunoSEQ multiplex PCR, yet TCRdb's version contains in-frame clones alone and is incomplete. The top ten clones hold roughly 0.4% of a sample with over a million clones, 95% to 99% of them seen once. What was sequenced was naive CD4+ T cells sorted from blood. Every receptor here comes from a man aged 25 to 45 in good health. CDR3s include the opening cysteine and the closing phenylalanine or tryptophan. Fields, in order: CDR3 length, V gene, clone size, J gene, D gene, CDR3 protein. D genes are given only for firm matches. Clone size appears in some rows only: once, few, many, or a class for an expanded clone.

CDR3 length: 13; V gene: TRBV7-2; clone size: once; J gene: TRBJ1-3; D gene: NA; CDR3 protein: CASSLAGDGTIYF
CDR3 length: 14; V gene: TRBV18; clone size: NA; J gene: TRBJ2-7; D gene: NA; CDR3 protein: CASSPLDGSYEQYF
CDR3 length: 17; V gene: TRBV2; clone size: NA; J gene: TRBJ2-7; D gene: TRBD2; CDR3 protein: CASGPILAGGLSYEQYF
CDR3 length: 13; V gene: TRBV5-1; clone size: NA; J gene: TRBJ1-1; D gene: NA; CDR3 protein: CASSLGQGGEAFF
CDR3 length: 16; V gene: TRBV5-1; clone size: NA; J gene: TRBJ2-3; D gene: TRBD2; CDR3 protein: CASSPRTSGSTDTQYF
CDR3 length: 15; V gene: TRBV10-1; clone size: NA; J gene: TRBJ2-3; D gene: NA; CDR3 protein: CASSESNPAFVTQYF
CDR3 length: 16; V gene: TRBV9; clone size: NA; J gene: TRBJ2-5; D gene: TRBD2; CDR3 protein: CASSARGLAEQETQYF
CDR3 length: 14; V gene: TRBV5-1; clone size: NA; J gene: TRBJ1-1; D gene: NA; CDR3 protein: CASSLMGLGTEAFF
CDR3 length: 13; V gene: TRBV9; clone size: NA; J gene: TRBJ2-2; D gene: NA; CDR3 protein: CASSSGKTGELFF
CDR3 length: 15; V gene: TRBV19; clone size: NA; J gene: TRBJ2-3; D gene: NA; CDR3 protein: CASSPGLFPTDTQYF
CDR3 length: 16; V gene: TRBV5-6; clone size: NA; J gene: TRBJ2-2; D gene: TRBD2; CDR3 protein: CASSLMVAGNTGELFF
CDR3 length: 15; V gene: TRBV7-9; clone size: NA; J gene: TRBJ1-3; D gene: NA; CDR3 protein: CASSSDSPSGNTIYF
CDR3 length: 16; V gene: TRBV7-9; clone size: once; J gene: TRBJ2-7; D gene: TRBD1; CDR3 protein: CASSLAPGTGSYEQYF
CDR3 length: 15; V gene: TRBV15; clone size: NA; J gene: TRBJ2-7; D gene: NA; CDR3 protein: CATSRDKVPPVEQYF
CDR3 length: 14; V gene: TRBV10-2; clone size: NA; J gene: TRBJ2-1; D gene: TRBD2; CDR3 protein: CASSELGGRAWQFF
CDR3 length: 15; V gene: TRBV18; clone size: NA; J gene: TRBJ2-7; D gene: TRBD2; CDR3 protein: CASSPSSGTTYEQYF
CDR3 length: 18; V gene: TRBV30; clone size: once; J gene: TRBJ2-7; D gene: TRBD2; CDR3 protein: CAWSLGGLAGGLSYEQYF
CDR3 length: 15; V gene: TRBV19; clone size: NA; J gene: TRBJ2-1; D gene: NA; CDR3 protein: CASIGGGSSYNEQFF
CDR3 length: 15; V gene: TRBV5-1; clone size: NA; J gene: TRBJ1-1; D gene: NA; CDR3 protein: CASSLDRGRGTEAFF
CDR3 length: 16; V gene: TRBV18; clone size: NA; J gene: TRBJ1-3; D gene: NA; CDR3 protein: CASSPAGTSSGNTIYF
CDR3 length: 14; V gene: TRBV6-1; clone size: NA; J gene: TRBJ2-5; D gene: TRBD2; CDR3 protein: CASSELTSWETQYF
CDR3 length: 13; V gene: TRBV5-1; clone size: NA; J gene: TRBJ2-3; D gene: NA; CDR3 protein: CASSFQSTDTQYF
CDR3 length: 15; V gene: TRBV28; clone size: NA; J gene: TRBJ2-1; D gene: TRBD2; CDR3 protein: CASSLTSGSRNEQFF
CDR3 length: 15; V gene: TRBV18; clone size: NA; J gene: TRBJ2-5; D gene: NA; CDR3 protein: CASSPEGFLGETQYF
CDR3 length: 20; V gene: TRBV27; clone size: NA; J gene: TRBJ2-3; D gene: TRBD2; CDR3 protein: CASSLYGSRGAGGYTDTQYF
CDR3 length: 14; V gene: TRBV7-6; clone size: once; J gene: TRBJ2-7; D gene: TRBD1; CDR3 protein: CASSLTGGSYEQYF
CDR3 length: 14; V gene: TRBV29-1; clone size: NA; J gene: TRBJ2-7; D gene: TRBD2; CDR3 protein: CSAGGLAGAYEQYF
CDR3 length: 14; V gene: TRBV30; clone size: NA; J gene: TRBJ2-3; D gene: NA; CDR3 protein: CAWSPETGADTQYF
CDR3 length: 15; V gene: TRBV7-9; clone size: NA; J gene: TRBJ1-1; D gene: TRBD1; CDR3 protein: CASSSSDRSNTEAFF
CDR3 length: 15; V gene: TRBV15; clone size: NA; J gene: TRBJ2-3; D gene: NA; CDR3 protein: CATSKAASSTDTQYF
CDR3 length: 13; V gene: TRBV6-5; clone size: NA; J gene: TRBJ2-1; D gene: TRBD1; CDR3 protein: CASSYTITGGNVF
CDR3 length: 16; V gene: TRBV19; clone size: NA; J gene: TRBJ1-4; D gene: NA; CDR3 protein: CASSIRTAAMEEKLFF
CDR3 length: 13; V gene: TRBV15; clone size: once; J gene: TRBJ1-1; D gene: NA; CDR3 protein: CATSRDFTAGPYF
CDR3 length: 16; V gene: TRBV9; clone size: NA; J gene: TRBJ2-3; D gene: TRBD2; CDR3 protein: CASSVEPSGYTDTQYF
CDR3 length: 14; V gene: TRBV7-9; clone size: NA; J gene: TRBJ2-1; D gene: TRBD1; CDR3 protein: CASSLEGAGPEQFF
CDR3 length: 15; V gene: TRBV5-6; clone size: NA; J gene: TRBJ2-5; D gene: NA; CDR3 protein: CASSLFSGGGETQYF
CDR3 length: 16; V gene: TRBV7-9; clone size: NA; J gene: TRBJ2-3; D gene: TRBD2; CDR3 protein: CASSPLAGGPTDTQYF
CDR3 length: 14; V gene: TRBV7-9; clone size: NA; J gene: TRBJ2-3; D gene: NA; CDR3 protein: CASSLMAVGDTQYF
CDR3 length: 16; V gene: TRBV2; clone size: NA; J gene: TRBJ2-4; D gene: TRBD2; CDR3 protein: CASSLKRVIAGSIQYF
CDR3 length: 16; V gene: TRBV7-2; clone size: NA; J gene: TRBJ2-5; D gene: NA; CDR3 protein: CASRATGPLNWETQYF
CDR3 length: 18; V gene: TRBV19; clone size: NA; J gene: TRBJ2-2; D gene: TRBD2; CDR3 protein: CASSMARLAGGPNGELFF
CDR3 length: 15; V gene: TRBV28; clone size: once; J gene: TRBJ2-6; D gene: NA; CDR3 protein: CASSFLRSGANVLTF
CDR3 length: 15; V gene: TRBV5-4; clone size: once; J gene: TRBJ1-2; D gene: NA; CDR3 protein: CASTRGREMGYGYTF
CDR3 length: 14; V gene: TRBV11-3; clone size: NA; J gene: TRBJ2-3; D gene: NA; CDR3 protein: CASSPHAGTDTQYF
CDR3 length: 13; V gene: TRBV6-1; clone size: NA; J gene: TRBJ2-2; D gene: TRBD2; CDR3 protein: CASRGLVTGELFF
CDR3 length: 12; V gene: TRBV29-1; clone size: NA; J gene: TRBJ1-1; D gene: NA; CDR3 protein: CSVDNSRTEAFF
CDR3 length: 10; V gene: TRBV30; clone size: NA; J gene: TRBJ1-1; D gene: NA; CDR3 protein: CAWSGQEAFF
CDR3 length: 18; V gene: TRBV18; clone size: NA; J gene: TRBJ2-3; D gene: TRBD1; CDR3 protein: CASSPLGAGQGGPDTQYF
CDR3 length: 13; V gene: TRBV9; clone size: once; J gene: TRBJ2-5; D gene: NA; CDR3 protein: CASSARVWETQYF
CDR3 length: 15; V gene: TRBV7-2; clone size: NA; J gene: TRBJ2-7; D gene: NA; CDR3 protein: CASSLEALGLGEQYF
CDR3 length: 15; V gene: TRBV2; clone size: NA; J gene: TRBJ1-4; D gene: NA; CDR3 protein: CASSERSSVNEKLFF
CDR3 length: 15; V gene: TRBV10-2; clone size: NA; J gene: TRBJ2-3; D gene: TRBD2; CDR3 protein: CASDVTTSGTDTQYF
CDR3 length: 16; V gene: TRBV4-1; clone size: NA; J gene: TRBJ2-1; D gene: TRBD2; CDR3 protein: CASSQEGTGGWNEQFF
CDR3 length: 15; V gene: TRBV5-4; clone size: NA; J gene: TRBJ2-7; D gene: TRBD2; CDR3 protein: CASSLKSGSSSEQYF